What follows is one TCR beta chain and its context. This specimen belongs to a study of OX40 agonist ivuxolimab in advanced cancers. Study overall: Among those enrolled, mean age was about 63 years (range about 23 to 85) and about 79% were male.

The V segment lost 1 base and the J segment 7 bases; nucleotides outside the gene matches: 5. Germline V lookup: CDR1 SGHTS, CDR2 YDEGEE. The CDR3 sequence is 14 residues long. Generated by immunoSEQ multiplex PCR, the TCRdb table keeps only in-frame clones and is missing some. The sample comprises under 95,000 clones, approximately 80% of which are singletons, and around 2.7% rests with the top ten. The chain employs TRBV5-8 and TRBJ2-1; TRBD1 matches at 7 bases. This TCR derives from an adult with an advanced solid tumor such as melanoma, head and neck, liver or kidney cancer. The material sequenced was CD4+ or CD8+ T cells sorted from blood, taken in a trial of the OX40 agonist ivuxolimab. Here the CDR3 reads CASSLLRGPNEQFF. Here the CDR3 DNA reads TGTGCCAGCAGCTTGTTGAGGGGGCCGAATGAGCAGTTCTTC. Combining the CDR3 with reference TRBV5-8 and TRBJ2-1 gives the whole variable domain EAGVTQSPTHLIKTRGQQATLRCSPISGHTSVYWYQQALGLGLQFLLWYDEGEERNRGNFPPRFSGRQFPNYSSELNVNALELEDSALYLCASSLLRGPNEQFFGPGTRLTVL.